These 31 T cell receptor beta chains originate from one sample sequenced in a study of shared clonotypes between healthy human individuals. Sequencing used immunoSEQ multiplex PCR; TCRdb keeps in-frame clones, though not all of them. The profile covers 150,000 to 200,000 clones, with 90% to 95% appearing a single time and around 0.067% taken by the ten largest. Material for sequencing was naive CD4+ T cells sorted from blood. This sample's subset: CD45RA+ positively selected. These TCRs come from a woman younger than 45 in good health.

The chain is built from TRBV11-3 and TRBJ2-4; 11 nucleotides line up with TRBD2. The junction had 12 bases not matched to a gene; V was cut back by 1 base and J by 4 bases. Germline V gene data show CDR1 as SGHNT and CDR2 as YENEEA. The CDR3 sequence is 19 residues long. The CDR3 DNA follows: TGTGCCAGCAGCTTAGTAAAAGGCCTTACTAGCGGGAGAAAAAACATTCAGTACTTC. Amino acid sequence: CASSLVKGLTSGRKNIQYF.

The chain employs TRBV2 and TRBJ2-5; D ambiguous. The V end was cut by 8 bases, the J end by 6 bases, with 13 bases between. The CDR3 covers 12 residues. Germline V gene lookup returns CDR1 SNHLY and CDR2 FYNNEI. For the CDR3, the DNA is TGTGCCAGCCGGGCCGCTATGAAGACCCAGTACTTC. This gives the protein CASRAAMKTQYF.

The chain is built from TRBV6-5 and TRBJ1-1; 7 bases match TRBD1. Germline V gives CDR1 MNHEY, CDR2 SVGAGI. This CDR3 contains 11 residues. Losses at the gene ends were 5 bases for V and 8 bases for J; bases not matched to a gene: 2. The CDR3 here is CASSRQGEAFF. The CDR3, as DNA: TGTGCCAGCAGTCGACAGGGAGAAGCTTTCTTT.

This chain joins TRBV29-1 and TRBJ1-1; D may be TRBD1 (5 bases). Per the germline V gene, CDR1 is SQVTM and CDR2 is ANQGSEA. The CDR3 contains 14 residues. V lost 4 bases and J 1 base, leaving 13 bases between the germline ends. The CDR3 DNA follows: TGCAGCGTTGGTCCCCTTGGGGGGAACACTGAAGCTTTCTTT. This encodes CSVGPLGGNTEAFF.

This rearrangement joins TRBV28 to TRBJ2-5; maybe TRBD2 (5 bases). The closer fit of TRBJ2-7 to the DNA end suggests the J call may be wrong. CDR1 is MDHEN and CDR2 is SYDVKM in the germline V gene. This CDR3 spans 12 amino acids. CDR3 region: CASSETRYEQYF. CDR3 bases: TGTGCCAGCAGTGAAACTAGATACGAGCAGTACTTC.

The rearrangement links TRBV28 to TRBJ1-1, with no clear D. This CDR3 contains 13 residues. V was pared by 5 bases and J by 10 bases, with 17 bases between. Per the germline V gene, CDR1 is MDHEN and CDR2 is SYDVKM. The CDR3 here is CASSRAPPGRAFF. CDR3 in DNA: TGTGCCAGCAGTCGGGCACCTCCTGGGAGAGCTTTCTTT. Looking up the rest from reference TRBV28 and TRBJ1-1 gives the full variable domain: DVKVTQSSRYLVKRTGEKVFLECVQDMDHENMFWYRQDPGLGLRLIYFSYDVKMKEKGDIPEGYSVSREKKERFSLILESASTNQTSMYLCASSRAPPGRAFFGQGTRLTVV.

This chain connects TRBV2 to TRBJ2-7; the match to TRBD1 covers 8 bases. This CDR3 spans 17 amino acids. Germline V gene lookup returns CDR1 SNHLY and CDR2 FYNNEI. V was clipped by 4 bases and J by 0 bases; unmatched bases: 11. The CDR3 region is CASSVSPWTGSSYEQYF. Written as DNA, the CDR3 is TGTGCCAGCAGTGTTTCCCCGTGGACAGGGAGCTCCTACGAGCAGTACTTC. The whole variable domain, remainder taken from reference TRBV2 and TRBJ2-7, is EPEVTQTPSHQVTQMGQEVILRCVPISNHLYFYWYRQILGQKVEFLVSFYNNEISEKSEIFDDQFSVERPDGSNFTLKIRSTKLEDSAMYFCASSVSPWTGSSYEQYFGPGTRLTVT.

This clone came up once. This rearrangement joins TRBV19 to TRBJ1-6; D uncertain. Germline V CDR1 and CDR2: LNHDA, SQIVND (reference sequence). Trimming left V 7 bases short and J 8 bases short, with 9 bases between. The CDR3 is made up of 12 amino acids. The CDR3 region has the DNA TGTGCCAGTAACCAACTCGATTCACCCCTCCACTTT. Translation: CASNQLDSPLHF.

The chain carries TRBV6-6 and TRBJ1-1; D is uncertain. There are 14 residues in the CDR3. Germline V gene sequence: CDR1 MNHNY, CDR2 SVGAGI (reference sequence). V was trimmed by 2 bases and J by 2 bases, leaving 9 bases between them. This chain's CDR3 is CASSYRGVNTEAFF. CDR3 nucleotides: TGTGCCAGCAGTTACCGAGGAGTCAACACTGAAGCTTTCTTT.

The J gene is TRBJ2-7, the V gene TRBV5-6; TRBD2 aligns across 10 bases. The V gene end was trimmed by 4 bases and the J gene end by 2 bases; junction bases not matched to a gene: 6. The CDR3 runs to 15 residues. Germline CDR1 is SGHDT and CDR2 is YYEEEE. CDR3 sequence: CASSLLAGFAYEQYF. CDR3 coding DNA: TGTGCCAGCAGCCTACTAGCGGGATTTGCCTACGAGCAGTACTTC.

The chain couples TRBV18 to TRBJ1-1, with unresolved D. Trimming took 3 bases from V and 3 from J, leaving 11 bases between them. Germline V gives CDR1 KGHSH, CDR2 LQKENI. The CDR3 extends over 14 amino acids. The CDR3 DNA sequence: TGTGCCAGCTCACCCCAGGACGGTCACACTGAAGCTTTCTTT. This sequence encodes CASSPQDGHTEAFF.

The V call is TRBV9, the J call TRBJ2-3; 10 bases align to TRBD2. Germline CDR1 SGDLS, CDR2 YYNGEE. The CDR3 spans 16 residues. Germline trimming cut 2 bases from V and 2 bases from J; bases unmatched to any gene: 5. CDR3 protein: CASSVGLADNTDTQYF. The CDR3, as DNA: TGTGCCAGCAGCGTCGGACTAGCGGACAACACAGATACGCAGTATTTT.

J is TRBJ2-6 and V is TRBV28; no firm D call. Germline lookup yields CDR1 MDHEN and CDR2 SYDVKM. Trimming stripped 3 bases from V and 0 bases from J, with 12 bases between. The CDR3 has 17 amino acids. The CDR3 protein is CASSFASASSGANVLTF. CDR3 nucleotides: TGTGCCAGCAGTTTCGCTTCGGCTAGCTCTGGGGCCAACGTCCTGACTTTC.

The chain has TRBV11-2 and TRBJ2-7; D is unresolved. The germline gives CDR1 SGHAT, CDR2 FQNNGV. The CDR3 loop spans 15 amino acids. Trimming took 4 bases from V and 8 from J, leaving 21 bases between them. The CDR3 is CASSSADGRGSKQYF. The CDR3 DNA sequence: TGTGCCAGCAGCTCTGCGGACGGGCGAGGTAGTAAGCAGTACTTC.

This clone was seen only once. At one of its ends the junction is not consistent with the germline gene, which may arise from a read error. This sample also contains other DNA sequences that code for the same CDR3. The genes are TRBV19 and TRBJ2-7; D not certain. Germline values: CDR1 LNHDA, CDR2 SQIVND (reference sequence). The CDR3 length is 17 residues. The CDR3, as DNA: TGTGCTAGTAGTATGCGGTATGGCAGTCCGAGCTCCTACGAGCAGTACTTC. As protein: CASSMRYGSPSSYEQYF. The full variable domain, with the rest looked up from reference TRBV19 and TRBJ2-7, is DGGITQSPKYLFRKEGQNVTLSCEQNLNHDAMYWYRQDPGQGLRLIYYSQIVNDFQKGDIAEGYSVSREKKESFPLTVTSAQKNPTAFYLCASSMRYGSPSSYEQYFGPGTRLTVT.

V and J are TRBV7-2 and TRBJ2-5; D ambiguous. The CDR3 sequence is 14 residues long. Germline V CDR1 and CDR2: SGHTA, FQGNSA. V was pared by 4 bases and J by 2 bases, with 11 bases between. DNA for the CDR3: TGTGCCAGCAGCTATTCTAGGTTACAAGAGACCCAGTACTTC. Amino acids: CASSYSRLQETQYF.

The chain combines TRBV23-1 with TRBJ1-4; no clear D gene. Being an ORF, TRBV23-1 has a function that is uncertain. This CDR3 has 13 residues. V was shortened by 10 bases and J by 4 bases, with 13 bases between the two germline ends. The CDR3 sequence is CAIPPVVNEKLFF. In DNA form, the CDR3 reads TGCGCCATCCCCCCAGTGGTTAATGAAAAACTGTTTTTT.

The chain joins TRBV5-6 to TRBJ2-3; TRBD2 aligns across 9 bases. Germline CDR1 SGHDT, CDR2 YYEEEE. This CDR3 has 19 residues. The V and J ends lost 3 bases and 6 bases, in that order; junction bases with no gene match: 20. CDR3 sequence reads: CASSSNGGGRAAFADTQYF. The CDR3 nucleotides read TGTGCCAGCAGCTCCAACGGGGGCGGGAGGGCCGCGTTCGCGGATACGCAGTATTTT.

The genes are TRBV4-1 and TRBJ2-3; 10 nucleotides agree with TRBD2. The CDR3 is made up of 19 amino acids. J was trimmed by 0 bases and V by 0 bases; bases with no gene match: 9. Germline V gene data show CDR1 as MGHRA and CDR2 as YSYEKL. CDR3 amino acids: CASSQDRIAGGLSTDTQYF. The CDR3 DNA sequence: TGCGCCAGCAGCCAAGATCGAATAGCGGGAGGCCTAAGCACAGATACGCAGTATTTT.

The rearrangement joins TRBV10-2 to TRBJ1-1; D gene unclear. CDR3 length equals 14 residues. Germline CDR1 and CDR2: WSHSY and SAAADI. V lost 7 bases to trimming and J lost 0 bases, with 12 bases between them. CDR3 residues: CASTMTSLNTEAFF. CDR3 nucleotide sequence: TGCGCCAGCACCATGACAAGTCTGAACACTGAAGCTTTCTTT.

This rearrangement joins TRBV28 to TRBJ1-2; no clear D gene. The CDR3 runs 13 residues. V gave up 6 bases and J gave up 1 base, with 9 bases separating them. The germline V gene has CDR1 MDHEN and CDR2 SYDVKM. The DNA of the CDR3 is TGTGCCAGCAGCTCCGGGGTTAACTATGGCTACACCTTC. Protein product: CASSSGVNYGYTF.

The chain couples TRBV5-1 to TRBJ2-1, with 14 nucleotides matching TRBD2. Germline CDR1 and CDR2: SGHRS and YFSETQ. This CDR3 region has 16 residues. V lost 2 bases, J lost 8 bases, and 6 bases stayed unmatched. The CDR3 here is CASSLGLAGGLDEQFF. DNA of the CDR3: TGCGCCAGCAGCTTAGGACTAGCGGGAGGTTTGGATGAGCAGTTCTTC.

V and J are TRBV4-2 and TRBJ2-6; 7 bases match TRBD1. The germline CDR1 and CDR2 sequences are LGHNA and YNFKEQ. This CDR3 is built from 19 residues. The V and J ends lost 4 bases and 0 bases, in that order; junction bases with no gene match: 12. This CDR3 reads CASSRTPGQSSSGANVLTF. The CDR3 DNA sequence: TGTGCCAGCAGCCGTACTCCGGGACAGAGCTCCTCTGGGGCCAACGTCCTGACTTTC.

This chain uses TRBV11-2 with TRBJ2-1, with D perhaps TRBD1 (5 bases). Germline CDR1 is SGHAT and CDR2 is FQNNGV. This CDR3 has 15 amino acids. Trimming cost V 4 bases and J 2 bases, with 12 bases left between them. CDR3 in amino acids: CASSSGHDTYNEQFF. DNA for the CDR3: TGTGCCAGCAGCTCTGGACACGACACCTACAATGAGCAGTTCTTC.

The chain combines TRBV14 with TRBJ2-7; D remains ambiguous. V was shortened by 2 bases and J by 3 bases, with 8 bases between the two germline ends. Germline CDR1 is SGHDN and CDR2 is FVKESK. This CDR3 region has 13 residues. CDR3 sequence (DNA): TGTGCCAGCAGCCAAACCTGGGGCTACGAGCAGTACTTC. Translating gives CASSQTWGYEQYF.

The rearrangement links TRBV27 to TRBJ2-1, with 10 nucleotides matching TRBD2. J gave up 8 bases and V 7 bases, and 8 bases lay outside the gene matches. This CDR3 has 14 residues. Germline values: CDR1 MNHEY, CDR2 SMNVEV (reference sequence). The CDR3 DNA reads TGTGCCAGCACCCTGACTAGCGGGTCGGATGAGCAGTTCTTC. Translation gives CASTLTSGSDEQFF.

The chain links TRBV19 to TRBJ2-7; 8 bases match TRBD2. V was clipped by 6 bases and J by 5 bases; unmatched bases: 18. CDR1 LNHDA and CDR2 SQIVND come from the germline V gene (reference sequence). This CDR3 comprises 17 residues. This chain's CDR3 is CASSSPGSGRRRDEQYF. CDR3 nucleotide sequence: TGTGCCAGTAGCAGTCCGGGGAGCGGGAGACGGAGAGACGAGCAGTACTTC.

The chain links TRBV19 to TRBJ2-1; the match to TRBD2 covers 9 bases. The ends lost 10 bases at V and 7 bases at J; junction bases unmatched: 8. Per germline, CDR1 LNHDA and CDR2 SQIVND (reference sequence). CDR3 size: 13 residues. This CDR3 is CATARSGGNEQFF. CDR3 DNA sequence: TGTGCCACCGCACGGAGCGGGGGGAATGAGCAGTTCTTC.

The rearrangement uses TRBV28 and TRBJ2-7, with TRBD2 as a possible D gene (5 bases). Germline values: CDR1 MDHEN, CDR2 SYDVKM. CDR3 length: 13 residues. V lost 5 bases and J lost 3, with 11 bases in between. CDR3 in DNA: TGTGCCAGCAGTCGTAGCGTAGGCTACGAGCAGTACTTC. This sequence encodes CASSRSVGYEQYF.

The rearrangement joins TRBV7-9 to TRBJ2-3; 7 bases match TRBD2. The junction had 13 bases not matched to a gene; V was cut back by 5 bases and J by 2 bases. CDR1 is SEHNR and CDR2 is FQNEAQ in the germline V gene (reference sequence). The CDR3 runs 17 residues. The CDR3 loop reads CASSDISFGGTTDTQYF. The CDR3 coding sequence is TGTGCCAGCAGCGACATATCGTTCGGGGGGACCACAGATACGCAGTATTTT.

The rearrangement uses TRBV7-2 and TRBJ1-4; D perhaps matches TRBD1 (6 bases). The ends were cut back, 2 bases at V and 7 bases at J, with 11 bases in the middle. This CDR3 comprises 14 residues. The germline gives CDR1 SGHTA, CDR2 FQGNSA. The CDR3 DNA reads TGTGCCAGCAGCTTATCGCGGACAGCTGAAAAACTGTTTTTT. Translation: CASSLSRTAEKLFF.